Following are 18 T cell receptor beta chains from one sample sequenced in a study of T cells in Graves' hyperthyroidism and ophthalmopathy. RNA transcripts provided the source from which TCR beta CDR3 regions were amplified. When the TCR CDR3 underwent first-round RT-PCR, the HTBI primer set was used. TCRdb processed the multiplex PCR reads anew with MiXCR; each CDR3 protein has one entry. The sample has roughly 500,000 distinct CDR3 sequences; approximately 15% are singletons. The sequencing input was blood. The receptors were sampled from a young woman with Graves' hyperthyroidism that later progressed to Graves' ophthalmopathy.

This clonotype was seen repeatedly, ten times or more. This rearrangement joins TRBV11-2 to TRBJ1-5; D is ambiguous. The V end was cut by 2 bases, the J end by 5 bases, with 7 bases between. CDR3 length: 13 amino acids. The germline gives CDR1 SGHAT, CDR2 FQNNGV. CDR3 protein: CASSLPSDQPQHF. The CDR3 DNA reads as TGTGCCAGCAGCTTACCGAGTGATCAGCCCCAGCATTTT.

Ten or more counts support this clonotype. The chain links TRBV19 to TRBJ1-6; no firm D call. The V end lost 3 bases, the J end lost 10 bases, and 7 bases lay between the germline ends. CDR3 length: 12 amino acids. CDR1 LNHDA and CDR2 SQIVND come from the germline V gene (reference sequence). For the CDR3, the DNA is TGTGCCAGTAGTATCGGCGGCTCACCCCTCCACTTT. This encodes CASSIGGSPLHF.

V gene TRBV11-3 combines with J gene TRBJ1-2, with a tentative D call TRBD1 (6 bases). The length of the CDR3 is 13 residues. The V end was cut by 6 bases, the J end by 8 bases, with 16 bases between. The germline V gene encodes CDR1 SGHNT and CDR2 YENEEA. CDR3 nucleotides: TGTGCCAGCAGACCGACAGGCCGATGGGGCTACACCTTC. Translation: CASRPTGRWGYTF.

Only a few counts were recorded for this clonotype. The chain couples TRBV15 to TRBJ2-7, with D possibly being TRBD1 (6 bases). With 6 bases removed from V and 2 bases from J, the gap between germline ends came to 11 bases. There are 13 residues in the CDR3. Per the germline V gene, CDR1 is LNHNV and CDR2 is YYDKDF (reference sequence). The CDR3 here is CATSFRTAYEQYF. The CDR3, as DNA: TGTGCCACCAGTTTTAGGACAGCCTACGAGCAGTACTTC. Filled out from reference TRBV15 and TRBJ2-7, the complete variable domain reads DAMVIQNPRYQVTQFGKPVTLSCSQTLNHNVMYWYQQKSSQAPKLLFHYYDKDFNNEADTPDNFQSRRPNTSFCFLDIRSPGLGDTAMYLCATSFRTAYEQYFGPGTRLTVT.

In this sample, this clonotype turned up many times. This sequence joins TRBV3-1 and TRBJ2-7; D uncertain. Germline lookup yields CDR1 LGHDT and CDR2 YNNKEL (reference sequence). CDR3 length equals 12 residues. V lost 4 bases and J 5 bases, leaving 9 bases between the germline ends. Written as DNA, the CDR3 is TGTGCCAGCAGCCCGATAGGGAACGAGCAGTACTTC. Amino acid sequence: CASSPIGNEQYF.

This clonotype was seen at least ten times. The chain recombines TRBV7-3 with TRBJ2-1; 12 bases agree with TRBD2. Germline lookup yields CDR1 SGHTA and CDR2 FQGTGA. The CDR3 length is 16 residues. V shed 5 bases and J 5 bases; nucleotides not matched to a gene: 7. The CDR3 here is CASSPQGLAGNNEQFF. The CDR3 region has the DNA TGTGCCAGCAGCCCCCAGGGACTAGCGGGTAACAATGAGCAGTTCTTC.

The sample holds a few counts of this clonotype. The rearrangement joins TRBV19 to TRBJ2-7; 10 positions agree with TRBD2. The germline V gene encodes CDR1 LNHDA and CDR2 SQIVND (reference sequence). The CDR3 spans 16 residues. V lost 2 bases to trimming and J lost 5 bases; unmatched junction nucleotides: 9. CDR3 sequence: CASSIRAGGSTHEQYF. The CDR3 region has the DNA TGTGCCAGTAGTATACGAGCGGGAGGGAGTACCCACGAGCAGTACTTC.

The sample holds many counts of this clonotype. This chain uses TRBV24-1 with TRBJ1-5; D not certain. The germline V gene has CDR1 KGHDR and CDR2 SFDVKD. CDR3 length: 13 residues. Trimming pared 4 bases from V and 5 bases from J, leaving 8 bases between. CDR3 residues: CATSDRPHQPQHF. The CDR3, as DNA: TGTGCCACCAGTGACCGACCCCATCAGCCCCAGCATTTT.

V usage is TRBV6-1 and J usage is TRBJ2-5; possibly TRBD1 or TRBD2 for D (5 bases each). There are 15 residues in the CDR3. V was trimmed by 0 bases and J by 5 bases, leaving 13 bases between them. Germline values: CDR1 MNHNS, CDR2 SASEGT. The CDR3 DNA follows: TGTGCCAGCAGTGAAGCAAACTGGGGCGGGGAGACCCAGTACTTC. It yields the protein CASSEANWGGETQYF.

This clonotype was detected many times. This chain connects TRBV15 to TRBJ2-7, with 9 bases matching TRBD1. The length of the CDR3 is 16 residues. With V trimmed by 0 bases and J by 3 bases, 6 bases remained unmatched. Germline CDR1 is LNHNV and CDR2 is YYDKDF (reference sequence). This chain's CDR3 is CATSRDWGTGIYEQYF. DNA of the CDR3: TGTGCCACCAGCAGAGATTGGGGGACAGGGATCTACGAGCAGTACTTC.

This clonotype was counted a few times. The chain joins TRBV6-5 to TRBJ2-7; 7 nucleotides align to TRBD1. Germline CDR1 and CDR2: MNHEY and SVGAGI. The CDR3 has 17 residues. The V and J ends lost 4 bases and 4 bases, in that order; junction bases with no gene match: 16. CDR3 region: CASSWQTLQGNLYEQYF. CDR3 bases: TGTGCCAGCAGTTGGCAAACACTACAGGGGAACCTTTACGAGCAGTACTTC.

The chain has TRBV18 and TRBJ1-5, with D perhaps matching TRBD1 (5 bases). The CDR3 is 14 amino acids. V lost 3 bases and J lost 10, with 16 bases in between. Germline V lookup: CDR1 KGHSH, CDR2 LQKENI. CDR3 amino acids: CASSPQGVWSPQHF. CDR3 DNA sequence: TGTGCCAGCTCACCTCAGGGCGTTTGGTCACCCCAGCATTTT.

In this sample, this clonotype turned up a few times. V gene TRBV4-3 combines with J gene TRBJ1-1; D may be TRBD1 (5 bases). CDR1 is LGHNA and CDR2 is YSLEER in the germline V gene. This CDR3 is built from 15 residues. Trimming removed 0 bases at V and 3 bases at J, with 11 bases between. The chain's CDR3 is CASSQDSGGDTEAFF. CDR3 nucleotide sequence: TGCGCCAGCAGCCAAGATTCCGGGGGAGACACTGAAGCTTTCTTT.

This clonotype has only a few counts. The CDR3 loop is CASSYDATNEKLFF. The CDR3 region has the DNA TGTGCCAGCAGCTACGATGCAACTAATGAAAAACTGTTTTTT. V usage is TRBV28 and J usage is TRBJ1-4; D gene ambiguous. This CDR3 has 14 amino acids. Germline V gene lookup returns CDR1 MDHEN and CDR2 SYDVKM. With 6 bases removed from V and 0 bases from J, the gap between germline ends came to 8 bases.

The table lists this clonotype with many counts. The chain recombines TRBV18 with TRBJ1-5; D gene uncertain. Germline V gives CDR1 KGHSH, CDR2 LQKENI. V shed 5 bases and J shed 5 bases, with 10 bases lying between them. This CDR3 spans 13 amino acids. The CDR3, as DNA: TGTGCCAGCTCAATCGGAACGGATCAGCCCCAGCATTTT. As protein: CASSIGTDQPQHF.

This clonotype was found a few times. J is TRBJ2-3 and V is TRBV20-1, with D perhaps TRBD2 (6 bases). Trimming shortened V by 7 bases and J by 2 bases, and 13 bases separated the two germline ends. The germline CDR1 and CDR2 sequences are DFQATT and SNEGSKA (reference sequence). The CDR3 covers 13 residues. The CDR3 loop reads CSEAGLITDTQYF. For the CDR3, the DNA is TGCAGTGAGGCGGGACTCATCACAGATACGCAGTATTTT.

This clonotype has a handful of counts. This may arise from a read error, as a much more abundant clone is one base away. The CDR3 region is CAWSVRNGRLLGVEAFF. The CDR3 DNA follows: TGTGCCTGGAGTGTACGGAACGGCCGGCTTCTTGGCGTGGAAGCTTTCTTT. The rearrangement uses TRBV30 and TRBJ1-1; D ambiguous. Germline lookup yields CDR1 GTSNPN and CDR2 SVGIG (reference sequence). There are 17 residues in the CDR3. V shed 0 bases and J shed 8 bases, with 25 bases lying between them.

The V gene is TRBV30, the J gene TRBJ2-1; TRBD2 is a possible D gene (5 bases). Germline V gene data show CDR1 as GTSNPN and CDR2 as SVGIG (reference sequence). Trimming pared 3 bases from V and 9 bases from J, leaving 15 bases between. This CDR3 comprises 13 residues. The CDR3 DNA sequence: TGTGCCTGGAGCTCGTGGGAGTTGCGTGAGCAGTTCTTC. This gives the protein CAWSSWELREQFF.